This T cell receptor (beta chain) appears in the sequencing data of a study of T-cell memory formation after mild COVID-19. Looking at the study overall: In these data, TCR clusters were largely donor specific. Overall study findings and caveats: CD4/CD8 balance held among clones contracting day 15 to 85, and later expanders leaned CD4+. Contracting CD8+ clones were enriched in EMRA, CD4+ mainly in CM and EM.

This clonotype has just a few counts. Its cognate antigen is unknown. The length of the CDR3 is 14 residues. Deletions cut 3 bases from V and 6 bases from J, with 12 bases between. TCRdb re-derived calls from the 5' RACE reads in MiXCR, one entry per CDR3 protein. The data hold about 210,000 distinct CDR3 sequences, with 27% observed a single time. This TCR came from an adult woman who had mild COVID-19 (a few samples of this study predate the infection). Cell type and time point are not known. The source material was PBMCs or a T cell subset sorted from them (not recorded which). V is TRBV12-3 or TRBV12-4 and J is TRBJ2-1; D is unclear. CDR3 protein: CASSLGPPGNEQFF. CDR3 coding DNA: TGTGCCAGCAGTTTGGGTCCCCCGGGCAATGAGCAGTTCTTC.